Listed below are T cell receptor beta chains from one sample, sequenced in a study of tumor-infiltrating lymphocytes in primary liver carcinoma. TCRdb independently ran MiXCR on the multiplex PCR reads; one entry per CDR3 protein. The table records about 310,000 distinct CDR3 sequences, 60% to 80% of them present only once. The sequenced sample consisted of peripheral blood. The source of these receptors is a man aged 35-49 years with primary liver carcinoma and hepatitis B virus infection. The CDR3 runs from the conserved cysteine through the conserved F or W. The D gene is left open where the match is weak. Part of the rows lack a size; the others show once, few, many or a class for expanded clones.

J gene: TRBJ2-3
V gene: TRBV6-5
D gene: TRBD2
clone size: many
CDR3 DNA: TGTGCCAGCAGTTCTACCGGGACTAGCCCATTCCACGCGGTTGATACGCAGTATTTT
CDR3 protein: CASSSTGTSPFHAVDTQYF

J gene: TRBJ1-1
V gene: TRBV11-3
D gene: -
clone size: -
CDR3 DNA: TGTGCCAGCAGCCATAACTCGAGCACTGAAACTTTCTTT
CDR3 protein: CASSHNSSTETFF

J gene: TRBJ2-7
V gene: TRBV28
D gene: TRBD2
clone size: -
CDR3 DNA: TGTGCTACGACTAGCTCCTACGAGCAGTGCTTC
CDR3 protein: CATTSSYEQCF

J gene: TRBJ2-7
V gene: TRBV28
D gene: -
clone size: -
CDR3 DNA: TGTGCCAGCACGGGTGGCGGCGAGCAGTACTTC
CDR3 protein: CASTGGGEQYF

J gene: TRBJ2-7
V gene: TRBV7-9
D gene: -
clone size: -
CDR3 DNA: TGCGCCAGCAGACTACTAGCTTCCTACGAGCAGTACTTC
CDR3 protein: CASRLLASYEQYF

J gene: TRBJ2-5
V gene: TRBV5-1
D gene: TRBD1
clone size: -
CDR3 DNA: TGCGCCAGCGCACAGGGGAACGAAAAGACCCAGTGCTTC
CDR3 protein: CASAQGNEKTQCF

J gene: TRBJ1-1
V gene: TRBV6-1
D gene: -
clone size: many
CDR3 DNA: TGTGCCAGCCAACCGGGGGGAATCTGGACTGAAGCTTTCTTT
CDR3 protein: CASQPGGIWTEAFF

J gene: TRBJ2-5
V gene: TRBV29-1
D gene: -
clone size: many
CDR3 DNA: TGCAGCGTGCCGGGGGAGCCGGACCAAGAGACCCAGTACTTC
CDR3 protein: CSVPGEPDQETQYF

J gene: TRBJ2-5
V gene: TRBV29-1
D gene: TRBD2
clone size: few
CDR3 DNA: TGCAGCGTTGTACTAGCGGGAGGCCGCTTCAGCCAAGAGACCCAGTACTTC
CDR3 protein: CSVVLAGGRFSQETQYF

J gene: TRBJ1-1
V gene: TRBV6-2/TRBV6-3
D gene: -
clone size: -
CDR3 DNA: TGTGCCAGCGACCCGGGTCCCGATGAAGCTTTCTTT
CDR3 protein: CASDPGPDEAFF

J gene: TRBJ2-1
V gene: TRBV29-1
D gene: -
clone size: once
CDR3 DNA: TGCAGCGCCCCGCTGGAAAGGAATGAGCAGTCCTTC
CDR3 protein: CSAPLERNEQSF

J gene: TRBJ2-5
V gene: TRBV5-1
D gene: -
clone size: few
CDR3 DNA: TGCGCCAGCAGCCCCTCCGGGTTGGGCGAGACCCAGTACTTC
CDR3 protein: CASSPSGLGETQYF

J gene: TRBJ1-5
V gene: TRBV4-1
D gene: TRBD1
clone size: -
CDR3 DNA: TGCGCCAGCAGCCAAGATCCAGGGGGTTTGCCTCAGCCCCAACATTTT
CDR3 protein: CASSQDPGGLPQPQHF

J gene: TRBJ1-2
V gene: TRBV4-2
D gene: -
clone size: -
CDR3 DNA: TGTGCCAGCGGCCAAGATGTCCAGGGTACTTATGGCTACACCTTC
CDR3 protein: CASGQDVQGTYGYTF

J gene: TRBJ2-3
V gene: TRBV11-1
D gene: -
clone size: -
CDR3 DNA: TGTGCCAGCAGCTTAACGGGAGTTATTCTCACTGATACGCAGTATTTT
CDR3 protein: CASSLTGVILTDTQYF

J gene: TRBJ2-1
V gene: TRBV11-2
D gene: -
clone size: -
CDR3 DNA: TGTGACAGCAGCGGTTCTTGGGGGGGAAGGGGGTATGAACAGTTCTTC
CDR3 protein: CDSSGSWGGRGYEQFF

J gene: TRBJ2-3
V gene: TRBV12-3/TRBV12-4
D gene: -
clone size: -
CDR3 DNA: TGTGCCAACACCCTTTCGGGTAGTGGGATACCCACAGATACGCAGTATTTT
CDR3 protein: CANTLSGSGIPTDTQYF

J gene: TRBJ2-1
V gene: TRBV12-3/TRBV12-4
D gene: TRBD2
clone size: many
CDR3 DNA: TGTGCCAGCAGTTTCAGCGGGAGAGGCTCCTACAATGAGCAGTTCTTC
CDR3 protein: CASSFSGRGSYNEQFF

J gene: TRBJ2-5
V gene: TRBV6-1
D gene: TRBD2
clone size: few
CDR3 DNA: TGTGCCAGCAGTGATTGGGGGGAGGGCGGGACCCAGTACTTC
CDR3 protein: CASSDWGEGGTQYF

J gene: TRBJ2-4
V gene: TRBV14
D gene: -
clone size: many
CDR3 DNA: TGTGCCAGCAGCAAAGCCAGGGTCCAAAACATTCAGTACTTC
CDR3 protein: CASSKARVQNIQYF

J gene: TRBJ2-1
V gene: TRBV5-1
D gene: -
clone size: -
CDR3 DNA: TGCGCCAGCAGCCCGGCCCTCTACAATGAGCAGTTCTTC
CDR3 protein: CASSPALYNEQFF

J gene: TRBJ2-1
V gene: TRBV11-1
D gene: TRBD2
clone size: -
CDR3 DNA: TGTATCAGCAGCCCCGGACTAGCGGCATACAATGAGCAGTTCTTC
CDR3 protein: CISSPGLAAYNEQFF

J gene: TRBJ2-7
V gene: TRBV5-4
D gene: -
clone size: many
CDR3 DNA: TGTGCCAGCAGCTTGGGGCCGAGGGAGCAGTACTTC
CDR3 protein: CASSLGPREQYF

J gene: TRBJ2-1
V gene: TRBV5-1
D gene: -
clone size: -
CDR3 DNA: TGCGCCAGCAGCTTGGAGGAGAGGTCATACAATGGGCAGTTCTTC
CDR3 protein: CASSLEERSYNGQFF

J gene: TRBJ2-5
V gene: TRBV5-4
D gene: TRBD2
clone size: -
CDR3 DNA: TGTGCCAGGAGCTCACCGACTAGCGGGCTTGAAGAGACCCAGTACTTC
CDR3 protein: CARSSPTSGLEETQYF

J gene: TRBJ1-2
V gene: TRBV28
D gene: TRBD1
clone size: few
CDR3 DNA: TGTGCCAGCAGTACACCCCCCGGGACAGGGACCTATGGCTACACCTTC
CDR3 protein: CASSTPPGTGTYGYTF

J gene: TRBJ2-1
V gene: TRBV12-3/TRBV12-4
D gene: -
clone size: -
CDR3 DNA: TGTGCCAGCACTTCCGGGACCTACAATGAGCAGTTCTTC
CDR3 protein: CASTSGTYNEQFF